A selection of T cell receptor beta chains follows, all from one sample in a study of T cell responses to AZD1222 COVID-19 vaccine. Assay used: immunoSEQ multiplex PCR; TCRdb lists only in-frame clones, some missing. The sample has nearly 80,000 clones, approximately 80% seen once. Sequenced here: peripheral blood, sampled on day 0 of AZD1222 vaccination. Receptors were obtained from an adult in good health. The CDR3 runs from the conserved cysteine through the conserved F or W. Fields, in order: J gene, V gene, CDR3 protein.

>TRBJ2-5|TRBV20-1
CSASSTGGQETQYF
>TRBJ2-7|TRBV13
CATRTFSYEQYF
>TRBJ1-2|TRBV4-2
CASSQDGEFYGYTF
>TRBJ1-2|TRBV5-8
CASSTGQGRNGYTF
>TRBJ1-1|TRBV6-5
CATTDRASEAFF
>TRBJ2-2|TRBV5-1
CASSLQASALNTGELFF
>TRBJ2-1|TRBV5-5
CASSLRAGRSYNEQFF
>TRBJ2-2|TRBV28
CASSLGGGAGLAGGRGTGELFF
>TRBJ2-2|TRBV6-4
CASARGNTGELFF
>TRBJ1-3|TRBV4-1
CASSQVRQGSGNTIYF
>TRBJ2-3|TRBV5-4
CASSPSGESTDTQYF
>TRBJ2-7|TRBV5-1
CASSPPSWEQYF
>TRBJ1-1|TRBV2
CASSEARVGNTEAFF
>TRBJ2-6|TRBV6-6
CASSPPAGGLYGANVLTF
>TRBJ1-4|TRBV6-1
CASSELRATNEKLFF
>TRBJ2-7|TRBV10-1
CASSEGGRPYEQYF
>TRBJ2-1|TRBV5-1
CASSLQGSPNEQFF
>TRBJ2-3|TRBV12-5
CASGLENRVGDTQYF
>TRBJ2-7|TRBV6-5
CASRGGMRRNEQYF
>TRBJ2-1|TRBV5-1
CASSLAGTADNEQFF
>TRBJ2-2|TRBV18
CASSRAGNTGELFF
>TRBJ1-2|TRBV7-8
CASSLVARGPNYGYTF
>TRBJ1-1|TRBV11-1
CASSFGNTEAFF
>TRBJ2-5|TRBV2
CASRVRKETQYF
>TRBJ2-5|TRBV5-1
CASSLSGAMETQYF
>TRBJ1-3|TRBV30
CAWSRGQSSGNTIYF
>TRBJ2-3|TRBV7-9
CASSFASGGTDTQYF
>TRBJ1-6|TRBV6-5
CASRGVYNSPLHF
>TRBJ2-7|TRBV25-1
CASRGDAYEQYF
>TRBJ2-5|TRBV3-1/TRBV3-2
CASSRQGSGLAGAETQYF
>TRBJ1-1|TRBV19
CASRLPGGNTEAFF
>TRBJ2-5|TRBV29-1
CSVPTGMMETQYF
>TRBJ2-2|TRBV5-1
CASSLGLASTGELFF
>TRBJ2-7|TRBV23-1
CASGWDSSYEQYF
>TRBJ1-2|TRBV4-2
CASSQDLASGVFYGYTF
>TRBJ1-5|TRBV19
CASSITKYSNQPQHF
>TRBJ2-3|TRBV5-5
CASSFLVQADTQYF
>TRBJ2-5|TRBV28
CASGSTGPGTQYF
>TRBJ1-1|TRBV30
CAWSGPEAFF
>TRBJ1-5|TRBV28
CASRAGGNQPQHF
>TRBJ1-1|TRBV19
CASSISGAGLSEAFF
>TRBJ2-6|TRBV10-2
CASSAVGNRAGANVLTF
>TRBJ2-2|TRBV29-1
CSVASPQDGNTGELFF
>TRBJ2-1|TRBV29-1
CSVVGDYNEQFF
>TRBJ1-1|TRBV18
CASSPPGQNTEAFF
>TRBJ2-7|TRBV18
CASSPGSQTSGGEQYF
>TRBJ2-1|TRBV7-9
CASSLGLRLANEQFF
>TRBJ1-1|TRBV7-9
CASSPSQGASVNTEAFF
>TRBJ1-6|TRBV4-1
CASSQERNNSPLHF
>TRBJ2-1|TRBV5-1
CASRDREYNEQFF
>TRBJ2-7|TRBV30
CAWSLGQREQYF
>TRBJ2-5|TRBV2
CASSVQETQYF
>TRBJ2-7|TRBV7-9
CASSPRESSSYEQYF
>TRBJ2-2|TRBV5-1
CASSLNQGSGELFF
>TRBJ1-2|TRBV19
CASQTGRVGYGYTF
>TRBJ2-1|TRBV12-3/TRBV12-4
CASSLASRNEQFF
>TRBJ1-1|TRBV27
CASSGQVMNTEAFF
>TRBJ1-2|TRBV6-5
CASSRDRESGYTF